Presented here are 21 T cell receptor beta chains from one specimen sequenced in a study of technical replicates of blood from four donors. Profiling relied on immunoSEQ multiplex PCR, and the TCRdb table lists in-frame clones only, not all of them. The sample carries 65,000 to 90,000 clones, 93% recorded once. The sequencing sample was made of T cells isolated from PBMCs. These receptors all come from a human donor in good health.

This chain connects TRBV11-2 to TRBJ2-7; D might be TRBD2 (7 bases). This CDR3 comprises 14 residues. Germline CDR1 and CDR2: SGHAT and FQNNGV. Deletions cut 5 bases from V and 4 bases from J, with 15 bases between. CDR3 protein: CASSPEGGTYEQYF. CDR3 coding DNA: TGTGCCAGCAGCCCCGAGGGGGGGACATACGAGCAGTACTTC.

This chain connects TRBV7-9 to TRBJ1-4; possibly TRBD1 for D (6 bases). Germline-derived CDR1 and CDR2 are SEHNR and FQNEAQ (reference sequence). CDR3 length: 14 residues. The V and J ends lost 4 bases and 8 bases respectively, with 14 bases between them. The CDR3 coding sequence is TGTGCCAGCAGCTACACAGGGATGAGGGAAAAACTGTTTTTT. It specifies CASSYTGMREKLFF.

The rearrangement uses TRBV9 and TRBJ2-3; tentative D call: TRBD2 (6 bases). The CDR3 extends over 15 amino acids. V was trimmed by 0 bases and J by 5 bases, leaving 13 bases between them. Germline V gene sequence: CDR1 SGDLS, CDR2 YYNGEE. CDR3 coding DNA: TGTGCCAGCAGCGTAGGTCATAGCGGAGGAGATACGCAGTATTTT. It codes for CASSVGHSGGDTQYF.

The sample holds one count of this clone. This chain connects TRBV5-1 to TRBJ2-5, with 7 nucleotides matching TRBD1. The germline gives CDR1 SGHRS, CDR2 YFSETQ. The CDR3 extends over 14 amino acids. V was clipped by 5 bases and J by 5 bases; unmatched bases: 9. In DNA form, the CDR3 reads TGCGCCAGCAGTCCCGACAGGGCTGGGGAGACCCAGTACTTC. Protein: CASSPDRAGETQYF. Full variable domain (outside the CDR3, taken from reference TRBV5-1 and TRBJ2-5): KAGVTQTPRYLIKTRGQQVTLSCSPISGHRSVSWYQQTPGQGLQFLFEYFSETQRNKGNFPGRFSGRQFSNSRSEMNVSTLELGDSALYLCASSPDRAGETQYFGPGTRLLVL.

This clone was picked up one time. The chain has TRBV27 and TRBJ2-7; 7 bases map to TRBD2. J was trimmed by 4 bases and V by 4 bases; bases with no gene match: 22. The germline CDR1 and CDR2 sequences are MNHEY and SMNVEV (reference sequence). The CDR3 runs to 19 residues. CDR3 in DNA: TGTGCCAGCAGTTCGGTACTCGGGACTACGGGCCGTTCGGGATACGAGCAGTACTTC. Translation gives CASSSVLGTTGRSGYEQYF.

The chain carries TRBV11-2 and TRBJ1-1; TRBD1 aligns across 8 bases. This CDR3 comprises 17 residues. The trim removed 2 bases at V and 4 bases at J, leaving 12 bases unmatched. Germline V gives CDR1 SGHAT, CDR2 FQNNGV. CDR3 sequence: CASSLHPSGGKSTEAFF. In DNA form, the CDR3 reads TGTGCCAGCAGCTTACATCCTTCAGGGGGCAAAAGCACTGAAGCTTTCTTT.

The rearrangement joins TRBV2 to TRBJ2-1, with a possible D match to TRBD1 (6 bases). Germline V gene data show CDR1 as SNHLY and CDR2 as FYNNEI. V lost 4 bases and J 4 bases, leaving 14 bases between the germline ends. The CDR3 spans 15 residues. CDR3 residues: CASSAGTPIYNEQFF. Here the CDR3 DNA reads TGTGCCAGCAGTGCCGGGACACCGATTTACAATGAGCAGTTCTTC. Supplemented by reference TRBV2 and TRBJ2-1, the full variable domain reads EPEVTQTPSHQVTQMGQEVILRCVPISNHLYFYWYRQILGQKVEFLVSFYNNEISEKSEIFDDQFSVERPDGSNFTLKIRSTKLEDSAMYFCASSAGTPIYNEQFFGPGTRLTVL.

V is TRBV6-1 and J is TRBJ2-7, with D possibly matching TRBD2 (5 bases). The CDR3 loop spans 15 amino acids. Trimming removed 6 bases from V and 1 base from J, with 16 bases in between. CDR1 MNHNS and CDR2 SASEGT come from the germline V gene. This CDR3 is CASRIERGVSYEQYF. The CDR3 nucleotides read TGTGCCAGCAGAATAGAACGGGGAGTTTCCTACGAGCAGTACTTC.

The chain links TRBV6-1 to TRBJ1-4, with D perhaps matching TRBD1 (5 bases). This CDR3 has 13 amino acids. V lost 5 bases and J 6 bases, leaving 10 bases between the germline ends. Germline V gene lookup returns CDR1 MNHNS and CDR2 SASEGT. The CDR3 loop is CASSLQGYEKLFF. CDR3 sequence (DNA): TGTGCCAGCAGTTTGCAGGGATATGAAAAACTGTTTTTT.

CDR3 amino acids: CASTPQGSTYEQYF. The CDR3 coding sequence is TGTGCCAGCACCCCACAGGGTTCTACCTACGAGCAGTACTTC. V is TRBV27 and J is TRBJ2-7; tentatively, D is TRBD1 (6 bases). From germline, CDR1 is MNHEY and CDR2 SMNVEV (reference sequence). The length of the CDR3 is 14 residues. With 7 bases removed from V and 2 bases from J, the gap between germline ends came to 15 bases.

The chain recombines TRBV2 with TRBJ1-1; D might be TRBD1 (6 bases). Between the trimmed V and J ends, which lost 3 bases and 4 bases, there was a span of 12 bases. Looked up from germline, CDR1 is SNHLY and CDR2 is FYNNEI. The CDR3 loop spans 14 amino acids. CDR3 DNA: TGTGCCAGCAGTGATTCAGGGGCGTCCACTGAAGCTTTCTTT. Its translation is CASSDSGASTEAFF.

V and J are TRBV28 and TRBJ2-3; 10 bases are a match to TRBD1. Per germline, CDR1 MDHEN and CDR2 SYDVKM. V lost 6 bases and J lost 6; bases outside the gene matches: 21. CDR3 length: 19 residues. CDR3 nucleotides: TGTGCCAGCAGCACGACAGGGGGCTTGACGGGAGGGCCGTTTGATACGCAGTATTTT. This gives the protein CASSTTGGLTGGPFDTQYF.

V usage is TRBV4-1 and J usage is TRBJ2-5, with 11 bases identical to TRBD2. The CDR3 contains 16 residues. Trimming at V came to 0 bases and at J to 5 bases, leaving 5 bases not matched to a gene. Looked up from germline, CDR1 is MGHRA and CDR2 is YSYEKL. The CDR3 sequence: CASSQDSSGRLETQYF. The DNA of the CDR3 is TGCGCCAGCAGCCAAGATTCTAGCGGGAGGCTGGAGACCCAGTACTTC.

The chain combines TRBV16 with TRBJ1-1, with TRBD1 identical over 7 bases. The CDR3 totals 13 residues. V lost 7 bases and J lost 4; bases outside the gene matches: 6. Germline CDR1 and CDR2: KGHSY and FQNENV. The CDR3 coding sequence is TGTGCCAGCACTCAGGGGGGAGGCACTGAAGCTTTCTTT. As protein: CASTQGGGTEAFF.

The genes are TRBV30 and TRBJ1-4; D is undetermined. From germline, CDR1 is GTSNPN and CDR2 SVGIG (reference sequence). Trimming cost V 4 bases and J 11 bases, with 17 bases left between them. CDR3 size: 13 residues. The CDR3 region has the DNA TGTGCCTGGACCCTAGGAGCTACTCGCAAACTGTTTTTT. Amino acid sequence: CAWTLGATRKLFF.

The gene calls are TRBV5-1 and TRBJ2-1; 11 bases match TRBD1. From germline, CDR1 is SGHRS and CDR2 YFSETQ. The CDR3 consists of 14 residues. The trim removed 8 bases at V and 2 bases at J, leaving 3 bases unmatched. CDR3 amino acids: CASGDRGAYNEQFF. The CDR3, as DNA: TGCGCCAGTGGGGACAGGGGGGCCTACAATGAGCAGTTCTTC.

The chain couples TRBV5-1 to TRBJ2-1; 10 positions agree with TRBD2. With 5 bases clipped from V and 2 bases from J, the junction kept 4 bases outside the gene matches. Germline V gene data show CDR1 as SGHRS and CDR2 as YFSETQ. CDR3 size: 15 residues. For the CDR3, the DNA is TGCGCCAGCAGTATAGCGGGAGGAACCTACAATGAGCAGTTCTTC. The encoded protein is CASSIAGGTYNEQFF.

This chain uses TRBV6-1 with TRBJ2-7, with 7 bases matching TRBD1. From germline, CDR1 is MNHNS and CDR2 SASEGT. The V segment lost 5 bases and the J segment 2 bases; nucleotides outside the gene matches: 3. This CDR3 has 13 residues. The CDR3 loop is CASSPGTAYEQYF. In DNA form, the CDR3 reads TGTGCCAGCAGTCCCGGGACAGCCTACGAGCAGTACTTC.

The chain is built from TRBV11-3 and TRBJ2-5, with TRBD2 matching 9 bases. V was pared by 1 base and J by 2 bases, with 8 bases of the junction left unmatched. The CDR3 is made up of 17 amino acids. From germline, CDR1 is SGHNT and CDR2 YENEEA. The CDR3 sequence: CASSLGPLAGTQETQYF. The CDR3 coding sequence is TGTGCCAGCAGCTTAGGTCCCCTAGCGGGGACACAAGAGACCCAGTACTTC.

The V call is TRBV11-2, the J call TRBJ2-7; 7 bases line up with TRBD1. With V trimmed by 0 bases and J by 2 bases, 4 bases remained unmatched. This CDR3 contains 15 residues. CDR1 and CDR2 (germline): SGHAT, FQNNGV. The CDR3 spells CASSLEADRAYEQYF. The DNA of the CDR3 is TGTGCCAGCAGCTTAGAGGCCGACAGGGCCTACGAGCAGTACTTC.

The chain is built from TRBV6-5 and TRBJ1-5; tentatively, D is TRBD1 (6 bases). The CDR3 is made up of 14 amino acids. Trimming removed 6 bases at V and 2 bases at J, with 11 bases between. Germline CDR1 and CDR2: MNHEY and SVGAGI. CDR3 loop: CASRKQGGNQPQHF. CDR3 DNA: TGTGCCAGCAGAAAACAGGGAGGCAATCAGCCCCAGCATTTT.